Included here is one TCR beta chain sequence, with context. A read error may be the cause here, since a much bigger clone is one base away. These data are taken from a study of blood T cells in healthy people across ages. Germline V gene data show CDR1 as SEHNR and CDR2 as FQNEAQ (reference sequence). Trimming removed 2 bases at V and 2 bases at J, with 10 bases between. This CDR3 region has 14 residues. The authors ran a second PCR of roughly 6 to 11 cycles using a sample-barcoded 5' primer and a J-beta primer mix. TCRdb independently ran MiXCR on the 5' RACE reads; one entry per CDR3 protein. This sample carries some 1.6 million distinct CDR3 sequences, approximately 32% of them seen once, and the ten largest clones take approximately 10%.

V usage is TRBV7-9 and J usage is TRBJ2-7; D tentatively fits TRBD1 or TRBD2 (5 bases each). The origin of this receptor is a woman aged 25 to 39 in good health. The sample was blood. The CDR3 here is CASSLWGITYEQYF. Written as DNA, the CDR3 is TGTGCCAGCAGCTTATGGGGGATAACCTACGAGCAGTACTTC.